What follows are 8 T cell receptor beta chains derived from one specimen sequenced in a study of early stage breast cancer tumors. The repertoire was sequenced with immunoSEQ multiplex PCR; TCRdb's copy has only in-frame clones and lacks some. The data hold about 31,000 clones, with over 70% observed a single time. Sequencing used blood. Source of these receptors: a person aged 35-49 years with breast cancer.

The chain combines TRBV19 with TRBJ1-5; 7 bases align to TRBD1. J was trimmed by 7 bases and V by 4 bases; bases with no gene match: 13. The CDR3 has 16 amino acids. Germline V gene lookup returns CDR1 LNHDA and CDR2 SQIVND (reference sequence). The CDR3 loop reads CASSTSTGSLGQPQHF. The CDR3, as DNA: TGTGCCAGTAGTACATCGACAGGGTCCCTCGGGCAGCCCCAGCATTTT.

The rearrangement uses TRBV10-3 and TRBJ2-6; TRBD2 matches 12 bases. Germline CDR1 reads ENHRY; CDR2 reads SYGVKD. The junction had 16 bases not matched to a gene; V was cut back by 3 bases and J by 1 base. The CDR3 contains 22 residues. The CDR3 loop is CAISDLVLAGGNLGSGANVLTF. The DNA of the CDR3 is TGTGCCATCAGTGATCTGGTGCTAGCGGGAGGGAATTTGGGGTCTGGGGCCAACGTCCTGACTTTC.

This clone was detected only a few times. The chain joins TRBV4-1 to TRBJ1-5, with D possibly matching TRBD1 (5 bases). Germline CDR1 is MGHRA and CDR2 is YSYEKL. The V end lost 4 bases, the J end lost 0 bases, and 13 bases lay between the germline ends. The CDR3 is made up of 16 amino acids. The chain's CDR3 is CASSLGHPYSNQPQHF. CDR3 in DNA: TGCGCCAGCAGCCTAGGACATCCCTATAGCAATCAGCCCCAGCATTTT.

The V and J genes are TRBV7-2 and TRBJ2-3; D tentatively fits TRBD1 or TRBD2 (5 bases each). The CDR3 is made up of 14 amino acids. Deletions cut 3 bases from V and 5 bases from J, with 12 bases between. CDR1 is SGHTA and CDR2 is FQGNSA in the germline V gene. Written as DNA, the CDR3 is TGTGCCAGCAGCTTTTGGGGGTTCGGAGATACGCAGTATTTT. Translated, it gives CASSFWGFGDTQYF.

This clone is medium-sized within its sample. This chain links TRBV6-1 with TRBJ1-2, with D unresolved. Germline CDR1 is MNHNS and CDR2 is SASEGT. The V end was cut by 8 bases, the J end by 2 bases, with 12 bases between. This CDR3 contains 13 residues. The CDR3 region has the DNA TGTGCCAGCGGGCGGGCCGCGAACTATGGCTACACCTTC. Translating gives CASGRAANYGYTF.

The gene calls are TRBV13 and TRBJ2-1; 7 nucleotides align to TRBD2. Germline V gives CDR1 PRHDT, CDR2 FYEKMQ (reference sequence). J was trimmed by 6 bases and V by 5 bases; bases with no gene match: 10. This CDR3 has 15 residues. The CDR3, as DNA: TGTGCCAGCAGCACCGAGACTAGCCCTTCCAATGAGCAGTTCTTC. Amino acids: CASSTETSPSNEQFF. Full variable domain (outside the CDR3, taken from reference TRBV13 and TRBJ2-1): AAGVIQSPRHLIKEKRETATLKCYPIPRHDTVYWYQQGPGQDPQFLISFYEKMQSDKGSIPDRFSAQQFSDYHSELNMSSLELGDSALYFCASSTETSPSNEQFFGPGTRLTVL.

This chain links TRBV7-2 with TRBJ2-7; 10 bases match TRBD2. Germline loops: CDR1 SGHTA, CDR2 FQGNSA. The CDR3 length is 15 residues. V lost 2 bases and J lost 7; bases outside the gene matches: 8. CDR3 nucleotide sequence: TGTGCCAGCAGCTTAAGCGGGAGGGCCCTAGGGGAGCAGTACTTC. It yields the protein CASSLSGRALGEQYF. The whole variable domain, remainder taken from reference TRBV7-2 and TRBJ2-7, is GAGVSQSPSNKVTEKGKDVELRCDPISGHTALYWYRQSLGQGLEFLIYFQGNSAPDKSGLPSDRFSAERTGGSVSTLTIQRTQQEDSAVYLCASSLSGRALGEQYFGPGTRLTVT.

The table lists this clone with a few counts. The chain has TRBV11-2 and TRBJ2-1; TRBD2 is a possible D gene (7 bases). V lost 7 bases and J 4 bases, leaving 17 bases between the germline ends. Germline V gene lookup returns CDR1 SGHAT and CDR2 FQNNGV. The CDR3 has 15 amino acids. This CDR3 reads CASTSGEGTYNEQFF. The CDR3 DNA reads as TGTGCCAGCACCTCAGGGGAGGGTACGTACAATGAGCAGTTCTTC.